This T cell receptor (beta chain) was sequenced for a study of blood T cell repertoires in COVID-19. Turning to the study itself: Sources were T cells, B-cell-depleted T cells, or PBMCs; the material itself was cDNA or gDNA.

The data were produced by immunoSEQ multiplex PCR, yet TCRdb's version contains in-frame clones alone and is incomplete. Of under 120,000 clones in the sample, 69% were seen once. The germline gives CDR1 SGHAT, CDR2 FQNNGV. After removal of 5 bases from V and 8 bases from J, the junction contained 11 bases not matched to a gene. The CDR3 runs to 17 residues. The V and J genes are TRBV11-2 and TRBJ2-1; TRBD2 agrees at 14 bases. Material: peripheral blood. This TCR was recovered from a man older than 75 with acute or convalescent COVID-19. CDR3 coding DNA: TGTGCCAGCAGCACAAGACTAGCGGGAGGGCCTTTCGATGAGCAGTTCTTC. Translating gives CASSTRLAGGPFDEQFF. The variable domain in full, with the rest retrieved from reference TRBV11-2 and TRBJ2-1, is EAGVAQSPRYKIIEKRQSVAFWCNPISGHATLYWYQQILGQGPKLLIQFQNNGVVDDSQLPKDRFSAERLKGVDSTLKIQPAKLEDSAVYLCASSTRLAGGPFDEQFFGPGTRLTVL.